Following are 14 T cell receptor beta chains from one sample sequenced in a study of metastatic and nonmetastatic thyroid tumors. All patients were untreated before thyroid surgery. TCRdb re-analyzed the PCR reads through MiXCR. Of more than 20,000 clones listed, about 40% are singletons. The material sequenced was blood. These receptors were obtained from a male donor with papillary thyroid cancer or a benign thyroid nodule (not recorded which). Some clones in this sample may be carry-over from other donors' samples.

This clone counts as medium-sized. V usage is TRBV29-1 and J usage is TRBJ2-5; no definite D call. This CDR3 is built from 14 residues. The germline CDR1 and CDR2 sequences are SQVTM and ANQGSEA. Trimming cost V 3 bases and J 4 bases, with 15 bases left between them. CDR3 nucleotide sequence: TGCAGCGTTGATATATCGAGACACCCAGAGACCCAGTACTTC. This encodes CSVDISRHPETQYF.

The chain carries TRBV19 and TRBJ2-3; the D is unclear. Looked up from germline, CDR1 is LNHDA and CDR2 is SQIVND (reference sequence). V was pared by 10 bases and J by 0 bases, with 14 bases between. The CDR3 length is 14 residues. CDR3 amino acids: CATCGTPSTDTQYF. CDR3 coding DNA: TGTGCCACTTGTGGCACACCTAGCACAGATACGCAGTATTTT.

The chain uses TRBV28 and TRBJ2-1; D tentatively fits TRBD1 or TRBD2 (5 bases each). Germline V gives CDR1 MDHEN, CDR2 SYDVKM. The V end lost 5 bases, the J end lost 6 bases, and 20 bases lay between the germline ends. This CDR3 is 16 amino acids long. This CDR3 reads CASSGDRDLRFNEQFF. In DNA form, the CDR3 reads TGTGCCAGCAGTGGGGACCGGGACCTTCGCTTCAATGAGCAGTTCTTC. Using reference TRBV28 and TRBJ2-1 for the parts outside the CDR3, the full variable domain is DVKVTQSSRYLVKRTGEKVFLECVQDMDHENMFWYRQDPGLGLRLIYFSYDVKMKEKGDIPEGYSVSREKKERFSLILESASTNQTSMYLCASSGDRDLRFNEQFFGPGTRLTVL.

The V and J genes are TRBV2 and TRBJ1-1; D gene ambiguous. V lost 5 bases, J lost 2 bases, and 9 bases lay in between. The CDR3 runs 13 residues. Germline V lookup: CDR1 SNHLY, CDR2 FYNNEI. This CDR3 is CASSLSANTEAFF. The CDR3, as DNA: TGTGCCAGCAGTCTATCAGCAAACACTGAAGCTTTCTTT. The full variable domain, in which reference TRBV2 and TRBJ1-1 provide the parts outside the CDR3, is EPEVTQTPSHQVTQMGQEVILRCVPISNHLYFYWYRQILGQKVEFLVSFYNNEISEKSEIFDDQFSVERPDGSNFTLKIRSTKLEDSAMYFCASSLSANTEAFFGQGTRLTVV.

This chain links TRBV30 with TRBJ2-1, with D maybe TRBD2 (5 bases). The length of the CDR3 is 14 residues. V gave up 7 bases and J gave up 8 bases, with 21 bases separating them. Looked up from germline, CDR1 is GTSNPN and CDR2 is SVGIG (reference sequence). The CDR3 is CASGRERGGDEQFF. CDR3 DNA: TGTGCCTCGGGAAGGGAGCGAGGTGGGGATGAGCAGTTCTTC.

This clone occurred many times. This chain links TRBV9 with TRBJ2-3, with D possibly TRBD2 on 5 matching bases. Trimming cost V 2 bases and J 0 bases, with 7 bases left between them. The CDR3 consists of 14 residues. Per germline, CDR1 SGDLS and CDR2 YYNGEE. The chain's CDR3 is CASSVSGSTDTQYF. CDR3 nucleotides: TGTGCCAGCAGCGTGAGCGGTAGCACAGATACGCAGTATTTT.

This clone showed up just a few times. The genes are TRBV28 and TRBJ1-5, with TRBD1 matching over 7 bases. Germline V lookup: CDR1 MDHEN, CDR2 SYDVKM. The CDR3 has 14 amino acids. J was trimmed by 5 bases and V by 6 bases; bases with no gene match: 7. In nucleotides, the CDR3 is TGTGCCAGCAGCCCCGGACAGGACTATCAGCCCCAGCATTTT. It yields the protein CASSPGQDYQPQHF. Supplemented by reference TRBV28 and TRBJ1-5, the full variable domain reads DVKVTQSSRYLVKRTGEKVFLECVQDMDHENMFWYRQDPGLGLRLIYFSYDVKMKEKGDIPEGYSVSREKKERFSLILESASTNQTSMYLCASSPGQDYQPQHFGDGTRLSIL.

The DNA for the CDR3 is TGTGCCTGGAGTGGAGGGAGAGAGACCGGGGAGCTGTTTTTT. This codes for CAWSGGRETGELFF. The genes are TRBV30 and TRBJ2-2; a weak D match, TRBD2 (5 bases). The V gene lost 1 base and the J gene lost 5 bases, with 11 bases spanning the gap. The CDR3 has 14 residues. CDR1 and CDR2 from the germline V gene are GTSNPN and SVGIG (reference sequence). The variable domain in full, with the rest retrieved from reference TRBV30 and TRBJ2-2, is SQTIHQWPATLVQPVGSPLSLECTVEGTSNPNLYWYRQAAGRGLQLLFYSVGIGQISSEVPQNLSASRPQDRQFILSSKKLLLSDSGFYLCAWSGGRETGELFFGEGSRLTVL.

This clone was detected once. The rearrangement links TRBV7-9 to TRBJ2-7; TRBD2 might be the D (5 bases). Between the trimmed V and J ends, which lost 1 base and 6 bases, there was a span of 13 bases. The CDR3 covers 14 residues. Germline V lookup: CDR1 SEHNR, CDR2 FQNEAQ (reference sequence). DNA for the CDR3: TGTGCCAGCAGCTTAGGGCTAGCCCCTGGCGAGCAGTACTTC. It translates to CASSLGLAPGEQYF.

This clone was seen at least ten times. The genes are TRBV5-1 and TRBJ2-5, with 7 bases aligning to TRBD1. The CDR3 loop spans 14 amino acids. Trimming at V came to 0 bases and at J to 5 bases, leaving 4 bases not matched to a gene. The V gene's germline CDR1 is SGHRS and CDR2 YFSETQ. CDR3 DNA: TGCGCCAGCAGCTTGGGGGACAGTAGGGAGACCCAGTACTTC. Amino acids: CASSLGDSRETQYF.

By frequency in the sample, this clone is medium-sized (0.01 to 0.1%). The rearrangement links TRBV7-2 to TRBJ2-2; TRBD1 is a possible D gene (5 bases). The ends were cut back, 5 bases at V and 0 bases at J, with 16 bases in the middle. Germline-derived CDR1 and CDR2 are SGHTA and FQGNSA. The CDR3 is made up of 17 amino acids. The CDR3: CASSPQVRVPNTGELFF. The CDR3 coding sequence is TGTGCCAGCAGCCCCCAAGTCAGGGTCCCGAACACCGGGGAGCTGTTTTTT.

This clone was found once. A read error may produce the germline difference seen at one junction end. The V call is TRBV5-4, the J call TRBJ1-3, with D tentatively TRBD1 (5 bases). Germline CDR1 and CDR2: SGHNT and YYREEE (reference sequence). The CDR3 runs to 16 residues. The CDR3 DNA reads as TGTGCCAGCACCTTGGACACCGACAGCGCGGGCAACACCAGATATTTT. Its translation is CASTLDTDSAGNTRYF.

This clone was counted at least ten times. This chain links TRBV11-2 with TRBJ2-3; perhaps TRBD1 as D (5 bases). The length of the CDR3 is 16 residues. Deletions cut 5 bases from V and 0 bases from J, with 15 bases between. Germline CDR1 is SGHAT and CDR2 is FQNNGV. CDR3 in DNA: TGTGCCAGCAGCGATGCAGGGATCTCCAGCACAGATACGCAGTATTTT. This sequence encodes CASSDAGISSTDTQYF.

There are many counts of this clone. The chain joins TRBV9 to TRBJ2-2, with 14 bases fitting TRBD2. The CDR3 has 17 amino acids. V gave up 3 bases and J gave up 1 base; unmatched junction bases: 2. Germline values: CDR1 SGDLS, CDR2 YYNGEE. The CDR3: CASSGGTSGRNTGELFF. The CDR3 DNA reads TGTGCCAGCAGCGGGGGGACTAGCGGGAGGAACACCGGGGAGCTGTTTTTT.